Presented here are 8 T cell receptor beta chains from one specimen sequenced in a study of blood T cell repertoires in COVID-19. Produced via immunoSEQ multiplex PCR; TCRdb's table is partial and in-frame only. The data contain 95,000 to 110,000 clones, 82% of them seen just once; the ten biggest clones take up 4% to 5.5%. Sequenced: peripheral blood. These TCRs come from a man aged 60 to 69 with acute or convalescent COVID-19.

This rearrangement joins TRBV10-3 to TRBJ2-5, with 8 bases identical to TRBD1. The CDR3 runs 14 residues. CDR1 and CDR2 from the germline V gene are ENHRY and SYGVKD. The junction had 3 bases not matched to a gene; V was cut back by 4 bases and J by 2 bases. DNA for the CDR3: TGTGCCATCAGTGGAAGGACAGGGCAAGAGACCCAGTACTTC. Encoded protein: CAISGRTGQETQYF.

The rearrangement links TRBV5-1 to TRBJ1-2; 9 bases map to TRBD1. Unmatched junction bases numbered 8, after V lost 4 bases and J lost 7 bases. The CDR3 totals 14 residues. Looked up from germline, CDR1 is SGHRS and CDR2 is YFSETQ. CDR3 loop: CASSAGTGSSGYTF. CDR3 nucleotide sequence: TGCGCCAGCAGCGCCGGGACAGGGTCGAGTGGCTACACCTTC.

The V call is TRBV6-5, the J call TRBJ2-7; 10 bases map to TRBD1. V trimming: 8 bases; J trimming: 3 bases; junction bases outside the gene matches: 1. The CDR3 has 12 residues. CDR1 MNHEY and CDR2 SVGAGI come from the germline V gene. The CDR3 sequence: CASGQGGYEQYF. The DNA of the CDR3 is TGTGCCAGCGGACAGGGGGGCTACGAGCAGTACTTC.

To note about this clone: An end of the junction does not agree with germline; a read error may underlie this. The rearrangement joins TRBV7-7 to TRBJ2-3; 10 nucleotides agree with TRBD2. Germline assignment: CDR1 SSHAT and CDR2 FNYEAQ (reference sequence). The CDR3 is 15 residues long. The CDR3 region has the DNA TGTGCTAGCAGCTTGGCAAGCGGGAGGGGGGATACGCAGTATTTT. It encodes CASSLASGRGDTQYF.

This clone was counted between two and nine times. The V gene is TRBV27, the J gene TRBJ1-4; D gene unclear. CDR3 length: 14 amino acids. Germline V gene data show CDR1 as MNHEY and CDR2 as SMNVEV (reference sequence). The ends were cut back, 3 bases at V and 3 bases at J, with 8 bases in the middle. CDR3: CASSLSYANEKLFF. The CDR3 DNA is TGTGCCAGCAGTTTGAGCTATGCTAATGAAAAACTGTTTTTT.

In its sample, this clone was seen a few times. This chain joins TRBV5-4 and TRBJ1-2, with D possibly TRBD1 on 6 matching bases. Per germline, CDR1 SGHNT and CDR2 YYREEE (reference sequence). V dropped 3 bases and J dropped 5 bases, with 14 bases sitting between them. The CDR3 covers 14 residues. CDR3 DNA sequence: TGTGCCAGCAGCTCGAAAGGGGGACAATATGGCTACACCTTC. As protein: CASSSKGGQYGYTF.

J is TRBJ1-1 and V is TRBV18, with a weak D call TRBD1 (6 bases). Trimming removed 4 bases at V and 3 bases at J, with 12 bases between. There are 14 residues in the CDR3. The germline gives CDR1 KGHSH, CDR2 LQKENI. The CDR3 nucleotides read TGTGCCAGCTCACTACAGGGAACGGACACTGAAGCTTTCTTT. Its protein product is CASSLQGTDTEAFF.

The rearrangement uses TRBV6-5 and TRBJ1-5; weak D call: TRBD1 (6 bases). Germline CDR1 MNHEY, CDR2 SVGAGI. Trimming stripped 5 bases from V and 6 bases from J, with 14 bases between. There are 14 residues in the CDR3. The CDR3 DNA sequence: TGTGCCAGCAGTAACTACAGGGAGGGTCAGCCCCAGCATTTT. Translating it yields CASSNYREGQPQHF.